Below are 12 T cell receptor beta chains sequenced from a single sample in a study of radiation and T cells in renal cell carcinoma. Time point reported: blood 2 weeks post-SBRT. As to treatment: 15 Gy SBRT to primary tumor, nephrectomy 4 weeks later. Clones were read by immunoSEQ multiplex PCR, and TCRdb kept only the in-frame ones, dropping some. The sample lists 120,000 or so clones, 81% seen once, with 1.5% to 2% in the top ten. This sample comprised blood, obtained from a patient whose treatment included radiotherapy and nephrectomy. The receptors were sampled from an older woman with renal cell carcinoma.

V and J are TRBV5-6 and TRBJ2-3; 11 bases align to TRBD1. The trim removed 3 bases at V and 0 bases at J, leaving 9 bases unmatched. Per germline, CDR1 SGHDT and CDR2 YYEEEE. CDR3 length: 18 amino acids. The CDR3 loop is CASSSVTDRGPSTDTQYF. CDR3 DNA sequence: TGTGCCAGCAGCTCAGTGACGGACAGGGGGCCGAGCACAGATACGCAGTATTTT.

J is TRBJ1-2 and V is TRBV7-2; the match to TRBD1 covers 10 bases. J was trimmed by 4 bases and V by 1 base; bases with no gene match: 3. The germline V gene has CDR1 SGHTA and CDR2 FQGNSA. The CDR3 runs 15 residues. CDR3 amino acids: CASSLGQGAGYGYTF. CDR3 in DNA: TGTGCCAGCAGCTTAGGACAGGGGGCGGGCTATGGCTACACCTTC. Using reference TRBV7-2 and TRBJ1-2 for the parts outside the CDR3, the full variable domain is GAGVSQSPSNKVTEKGKDVELRCDPISGHTALYWYRQSLGQGLEFLIYFQGNSAPDKSGLPSDRFSAERTGGSVSTLTIQRTQQEDSAVYLCASSLGQGAGYGYTFGSGTRLTVV.

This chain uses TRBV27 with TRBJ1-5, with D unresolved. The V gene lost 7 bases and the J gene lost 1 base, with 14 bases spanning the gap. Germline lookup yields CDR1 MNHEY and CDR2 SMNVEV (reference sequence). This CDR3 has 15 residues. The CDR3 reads CASTWGWESNQPQHF. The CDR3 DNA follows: TGTGCCAGCACCTGGGGATGGGAGAGCAATCAGCCCCAGCATTTT.

The CDR3 nucleotides read TGTGCCAGCAGCTTCAGTAGCGGCCTCTACGAGCAGTACTTC. It yields the protein CASSFSSGLYEQYF. The chain combines TRBV5-4 with TRBJ2-7; perhaps TRBD2 as D (6 bases). Germline V CDR1 and CDR2: SGHNT, YYREEE (reference sequence). The CDR3 extends over 14 amino acids. V lost 2 bases to trimming and J lost 3 bases, with 12 bases between them. Looking up the rest from reference TRBV5-4 and TRBJ2-7 gives the full variable domain: ETGVTQSPTHLIKTRGQQVTLRCSSQSGHNTVSWYQQALGQGPQFIFQYYREEENGRGNFPPRFSGLQFPNYSSELNVNALELDDSALYLCASSFSSGLYEQYFGPGTRLTVT.

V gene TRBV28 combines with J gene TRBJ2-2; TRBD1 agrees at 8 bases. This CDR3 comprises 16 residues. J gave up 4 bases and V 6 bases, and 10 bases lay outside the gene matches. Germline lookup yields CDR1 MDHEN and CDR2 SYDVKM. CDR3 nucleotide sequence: TGTGCCAGCAGCCCTCCAGGGGGCCTAAGCACCGGGGAGCTGTTTTTT. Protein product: CASSPPGGLSTGELFF.

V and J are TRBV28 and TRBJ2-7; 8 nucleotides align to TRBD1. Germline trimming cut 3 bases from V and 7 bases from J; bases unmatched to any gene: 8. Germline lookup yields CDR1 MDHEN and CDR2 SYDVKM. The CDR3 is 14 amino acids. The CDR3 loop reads CASSLNRGMGEQYF. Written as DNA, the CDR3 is TGTGCCAGCAGTTTGAACAGGGGGATGGGGGAGCAGTACTTC. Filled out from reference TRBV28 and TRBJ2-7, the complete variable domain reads DVKVTQSSRYLVKRTGEKVFLECVQDMDHENMFWYRQDPGLGLRLIYFSYDVKMKEKGDIPEGYSVSREKKERFSLILESASTNQTSMYLCASSLNRGMGEQYFGPGTRLTVT.

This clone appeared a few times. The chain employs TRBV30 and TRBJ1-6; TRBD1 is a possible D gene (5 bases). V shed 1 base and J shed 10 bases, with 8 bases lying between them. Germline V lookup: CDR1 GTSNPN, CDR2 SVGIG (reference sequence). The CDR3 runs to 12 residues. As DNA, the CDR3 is TGTGCCTGGAGTGAGGGGTTATCACCCCTCCACTTT. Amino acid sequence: CAWSEGLSPLHF.

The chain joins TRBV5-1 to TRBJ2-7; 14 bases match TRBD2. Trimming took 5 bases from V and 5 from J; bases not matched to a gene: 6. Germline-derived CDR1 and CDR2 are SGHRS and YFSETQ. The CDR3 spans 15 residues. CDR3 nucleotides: TGCGCCAGCAGTCCGACTAGCGGGGGGGCCCACGAGCAGTACTTC. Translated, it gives CASSPTSGGAHEQYF. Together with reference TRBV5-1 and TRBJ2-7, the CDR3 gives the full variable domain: KAGVTQTPRYLIKTRGQQVTLSCSPISGHRSVSWYQQTPGQGLQFLFEYFSETQRNKGNFPGRFSGRQFSNSRSEMNVSTLELGDSALYLCASSPTSGGAHEQYFGPGTRLTVT.

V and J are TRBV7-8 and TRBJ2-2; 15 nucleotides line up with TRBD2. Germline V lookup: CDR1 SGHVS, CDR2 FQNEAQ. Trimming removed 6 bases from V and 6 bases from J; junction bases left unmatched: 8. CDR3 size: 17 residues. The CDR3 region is CASSQPGLAGGAGELFF. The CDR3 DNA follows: TGTGCCAGCAGTCAACCGGGACTAGCGGGAGGAGCCGGGGAGCTGTTTTTT.

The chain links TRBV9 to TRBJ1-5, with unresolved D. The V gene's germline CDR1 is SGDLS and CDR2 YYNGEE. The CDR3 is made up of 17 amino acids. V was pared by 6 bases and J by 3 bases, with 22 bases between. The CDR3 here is CASISEDRTDLNQPQHF. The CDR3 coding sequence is TGTGCCAGCATCTCGGAGGATCGGACGGATCTCAATCAGCCCCAGCATTTT.

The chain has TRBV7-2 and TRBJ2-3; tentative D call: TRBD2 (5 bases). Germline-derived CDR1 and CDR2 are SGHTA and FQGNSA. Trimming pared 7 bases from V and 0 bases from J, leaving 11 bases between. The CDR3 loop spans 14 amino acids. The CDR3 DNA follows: TGTGCCAGCATCCCCCCGGGGAGCACAGATACGCAGTATTTT. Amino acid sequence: CASIPPGSTDTQYF.

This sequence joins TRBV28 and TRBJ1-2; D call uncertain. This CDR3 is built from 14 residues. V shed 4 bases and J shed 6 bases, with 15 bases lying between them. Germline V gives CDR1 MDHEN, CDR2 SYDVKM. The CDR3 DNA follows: TGTGCCAGCAGTTCCGAGGGTTTTTTCAATGGCTACACCTTC. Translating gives CASSSEGFFNGYTF.